The rows below give T cell receptor beta chains drawn from one sample of a study of CD8 T cells in Susac syndrome. TCRdb processed the immunoSEQ multiplex PCR reads anew with MiXCR; each CDR3 protein has one entry. The profile shows over 100,000 distinct CDR3 sequences, around 95% of them singletons. Material: CD4+ T cells from PBMCs. These receptors originate from a human donor in good health. CDR3s include the opening cysteine and the closing phenylalanine or tryptophan. The order of the fields is J gene, V gene, D gene, clone size, CDR3 DNA, CDR3 protein. The D gene is left open where the match is weak. Expanded clones are given a class, and other clones once, few, many or no size at all.

J: TRBJ1-2
V: TRBV28
D: NA
size: NA
DNA: TGTGCCAGCAGTTCAGGGTTTGTTAATGGCTACACCTTC
CDR3: CASSSGFVNGYTF

J: TRBJ2-2
V: TRBV9
D: NA
size: NA
DNA: TGTGCCAGCAGCGTAGCTATGGGCGGCTCGAACACCGGGGAGCTGTTTTTT
CDR3: CASSVAMGGSNTGELFF

J: TRBJ2-6
V: TRBV7-2
D: NA
size: once
DNA: TGTGCCAGCAGGGTACAGAGCTCTGGGGCCAACGTCCTGACTTTC
CDR3: CASRVQSSGANVLTF

J: TRBJ2-7
V: TRBV28
D: TRBD2
size: few
DNA: TGTGCCAGCAGTTTAAGACTAGCGGGAGACGAGCAGTACTTC
CDR3: CASSLRLAGDEQYF

J: TRBJ2-6
V: TRBV24-1
D: NA
size: NA
DNA: TGTGCCACTTGGACAGTCGGGAGCTCTGGGGCCAACGTCCTGACTTTC
CDR3: CATWTVGSSGANVLTF

J: TRBJ1-6
V: TRBV3-1
D: NA
size: NA
DNA: TGTGCCAGCAGCCAAGGTCGGGCATCACCCCTCCACTTT
CDR3: CASSQGRASPLHF

J: TRBJ2-7
V: TRBV7-2
D: TRBD1
size: NA
DNA: TGTGCCAGCAGCTTATATGGGACAGGGCTCGGGGAGCAGTACTTC
CDR3: CASSLYGTGLGEQYF

J: TRBJ2-3
V: TRBV3-1
D: NA
size: NA
DNA: TGTGCCAGCAGCCAAGAAGAAAATACGCAGTATTTT
CDR3: CASSQEENTQYF

J: TRBJ2-5
V: TRBV7-9
D: TRBD1
size: NA
DNA: TGTGCCAGCAGCTTAACCAGGGGGCTAGAGACCCAGTACTTC
CDR3: CASSLTRGLETQYF

J: TRBJ1-5
V: TRBV12-3/TRBV12-4
D: NA
size: NA
DNA: TGTGCCAGCACTCGTAGCCGCCCCCAGAATCAGCCCCAGCATTTT
CDR3: CASTRSRPQNQPQHF

J: TRBJ2-5
V: TRBV5-1
D: NA
size: NA
DNA: TGCGCCAGCAGCCCCCGAGGTCCCACAGAGACCCAGTACTTC
CDR3: CASSPRGPTETQYF

J: TRBJ1-1
V: TRBV28
D: NA
size: NA
DNA: TGTGCCAGCAGTTCAGGGGCAGGGTTTAAGTCTGAAGCTTTCTTT
CDR3: CASSSGAGFKSEAFF

J: TRBJ2-3
V: TRBV4-3
D: TRBD1
size: NA
DNA: TGCGCCAGCAGCCCCCGACAGGGTCGGGAAACAGATACGCAGTATTTT
CDR3: CASSPRQGRETDTQYF

J: TRBJ2-2
V: TRBV5-1
D: NA
size: NA
DNA: TGCGCCAGCAGCTTTCTGACTCGTACTTCCTTCGCGAACACCGGGGAGCTGTTTTTT
CDR3: CASSFLTRTSFANTGELFF

J: TRBJ1-5
V: TRBV12-3/TRBV12-4
D: NA
size: NA
DNA: TGTGCCAGCAGTCCGATGGGTCGTAGCAATCAGCCCCAGCATTTT
CDR3: CASSPMGRSNQPQHF

J: TRBJ1-1
V: TRBV3-1
D: NA
size: NA
DNA: TGTGCCAGCAGCGCGACACAGAACACTGAAGCTTTCTTT
CDR3: CASSATQNTEAFF

J: TRBJ1-2
V: TRBV6-2/TRBV6-3
D: NA
size: NA
DNA: TGTGCCAGCCACCGGGTTTTTAACTATGGCTACACCTTC
CDR3: CASHRVFNYGYTF

J: TRBJ2-5
V: TRBV7-2
D: NA
size: once
DNA: TGTGCCAGCAGACCTCCAGAAGGGTCGGAGACCCAGTACTTC
CDR3: CASRPPEGSETQYF

J: TRBJ2-1
V: TRBV6-5
D: NA
size: NA
DNA: TGTGCCAGCAGGACGGGGCTTGGCAATGAGCAGTTCTTC
CDR3: CASRTGLGNEQFF

J: TRBJ2-7
V: TRBV19
D: TRBD1
size: NA
DNA: TGTGCCAGTAGTATGCGGACAGGGGCCTACGAGCAGTACTTC
CDR3: CASSMRTGAYEQYF

J: TRBJ2-6
V: TRBV12-3/TRBV12-4
D: TRBD1
size: NA
DNA: TGTGCCAGCAGTTGGGGACAGCACATAGGTTCTGGGGCCAACGTCCTGACTTTC
CDR3: CASSWGQHIGSGANVLTF

J: TRBJ2-7
V: TRBV29-1
D: NA
size: NA
DNA: TGCAGCGTTGTACAGGTCCTTCCCCGGGTCGAGCAGTACTTC
CDR3: CSVVQVLPRVEQYF

J: TRBJ1-1
V: TRBV6-2/TRBV6-3
D: NA
size: NA
DNA: TGTGCCAGCAGTTACCAACAGGGAGGTACTGAAGCTTTCTTT
CDR3: CASSYQQGGTEAFF

J: TRBJ2-7
V: TRBV29-1
D: NA
size: once
DNA: TGCAGCGTTGAAGGCAGACACTCCTACGAGCAGTACTTC
CDR3: CSVEGRHSYEQYF

J: TRBJ2-7
V: TRBV6-2/TRBV6-3
D: NA
size: NA
DNA: TGTGCCAGCACCTACAGGAGCTCCTACGAGCAGTACTTC
CDR3: CASTYRSSYEQYF

J: TRBJ2-2
V: TRBV28
D: TRBD1
size: NA
DNA: TGTGCCAGCAGCAGGGGGCGCTGGACCGGGGAGCTGTTTTTT
CDR3: CASSRGRWTGELFF

J: TRBJ2-7
V: TRBV25-1
D: NA
size: NA
DNA: TGTGCCAGCAGTGGACCCGGCAGGGGCTCCTACGAGCAGTACTTC
CDR3: CASSGPGRGSYEQYF

J: TRBJ1-4
V: TRBV29-1
D: NA
size: NA
DNA: TGCAGCGCCTCGGGGGGAGCGGGTAATGAAAAACTGTTTTTT
CDR3: CSASGGAGNEKLFF

J: TRBJ2-7
V: TRBV5-1
D: TRBD1
size: NA
DNA: TGCGCCAGCAGCCGGGACAGACTCACCTACGAGCAGTACTTC
CDR3: CASSRDRLTYEQYF

J: TRBJ1-5
V: TRBV7-2
D: TRBD1
size: NA
DNA: TGTGCCAGCAGCTTGGAGGGACAGGGGGCGAGAGTTGCCCAGCATTTT
CDR3: CASSLEGQGARVAQHF

J: TRBJ1-1
V: TRBV27
D: NA
size: NA
DNA: TGTGCCAGCAGTCCGTTTTCCAGAGAAGCTTTCTTT
CDR3: CASSPFSREAFF

J: TRBJ2-7
V: TRBV7-2
D: NA
size: NA
DNA: TGTGCCAGCAGCTTAGCCGGGACTTCCCTATCCTACGAGCAGTACTTC
CDR3: CASSLAGTSLSYEQYF

J: TRBJ2-3
V: TRBV2
D: TRBD1
size: NA
DNA: TGTGCCAGCAGCTCCGAGGGACAGGGTGGCACAGATACGCAGTATTTT
CDR3: CASSSEGQGGTDTQYF

J: TRBJ2-7
V: TRBV7-3
D: NA
size: NA
DNA: TGTGCCAGCAGCAGATCTAGTGGCGAGGCCTACGAGCAGTACTTC
CDR3: CASSRSSGEAYEQYF

J: TRBJ1-5
V: TRBV5-1
D: NA
size: NA
DNA: TGCGCCAGCAGCCCGGAAGGCGGGGGTGGCCAGCCCCAGCATTTT
CDR3: CASSPEGGGGQPQHF

J: TRBJ2-2
V: TRBV7-2
D: NA
size: NA
DNA: TGTGCCAGCAGGAGGGGTGGTCCGAACACCGGGGAGCTGTTTTTT
CDR3: CASRRGGPNTGELFF

J: TRBJ2-5
V: TRBV7-2
D: TRBD1
size: NA
DNA: TGTGCCAGCAGCTGGGGACAGCAAGAGACCCAGTACTTC
CDR3: CASSWGQQETQYF

J: TRBJ1-1
V: TRBV5-1
D: NA
size: NA
DNA: TGCGCCAGCGGACTCAGGGCTAACACTGAAGCTTTCTTT
CDR3: CASGLRANTEAFF

J: TRBJ2-7
V: TRBV25-1
D: NA
size: NA
DNA: TGTGCCAGCAGTGAGCCAGTACTCTACGAGCAGTACTTC
CDR3: CASSEPVLYEQYF

J: TRBJ2-2
V: TRBV5-1
D: TRBD1
size: NA
DNA: TGCGCCAGCAGCTTGCTGGGACAGGGGAACACCGGGGAGCTGTTTTTT
CDR3: CASSLLGQGNTGELFF

J: TRBJ2-6
V: TRBV7-9
D: NA
size: NA
DNA: TGTGCCAGCAGCACAGTAGACAGCTCTGGGGCCAACGTCCTGACTTTC
CDR3: CASSTVDSSGANVLTF

J: TRBJ2-7
V: TRBV7-2
D: TRBD1
size: NA
DNA: TGTGCCAGCAGTCGACAGGGGGGCTTCTACGAGCAGTACTTC
CDR3: CASSRQGGFYEQYF

J: TRBJ2-1
V: TRBV5-4
D: TRBD1
size: once
DNA: TGTGCCAGCAGCTTGACAGGGGGCCTAGTGAATGAGCAGTTCTTC
CDR3: CASSLTGGLVNEQFF

J: TRBJ1-1
V: TRBV12-3/TRBV12-4
D: NA
size: NA
DNA: TGTGCCAGCAGTTCGACAGTCAGGGGGAACACTGAAGCTTTCTTT
CDR3: CASSSTVRGNTEAFF

J: TRBJ2-7
V: TRBV20-1
D: TRBD2
size: NA
DNA: TGCAGTGCTGGGGGACTAGCGGACTACGAGCAGTACTTC
CDR3: CSAGGLADYEQYF

J: TRBJ1-2
V: TRBV5-1
D: NA
size: NA
DNA: TGCGCCAGCAGCTTGGACAGTACTAACTATGGCTACACCTTC
CDR3: CASSLDSTNYGYTF

J: TRBJ2-7
V: TRBV18
D: NA
size: few
DNA: TGTGCCAGCTCACCACAATCGGACTACGAGCAGTACTTC
CDR3: CASSPQSDYEQYF

J: TRBJ1-1
V: TRBV5-6
D: NA
size: NA
DNA: TGTGCCAGCAGCACCGACCTCGGACGGATGAACACTGAAGCTTTCTTT
CDR3: CASSTDLGRMNTEAFF

J: TRBJ2-7
V: TRBV2
D: NA
size: NA
DNA: TGTGCCAGCAGTGATAGAACGGGGCTTTACTTC
CDR3: CASSDRTGLYF

J: TRBJ2-7
V: TRBV12-3/TRBV12-4
D: NA
size: NA
DNA: TGTGCCAGCAGGAGGGGGTTGGGGTCCTACGAGCAGTACTTC
CDR3: CASRRGLGSYEQYF

J: TRBJ1-4
V: TRBV30
D: NA
size: once
DNA: TGTGCCTGGGCCCGTGCTGAAAAACTGTTTTTT
CDR3: CAWARAEKLFF

J: TRBJ2-7
V: TRBV3-1
D: TRBD2
size: NA
DNA: TGTGCCAGCAGCCAAGGATTCCTAGCGGGGGCCTACGAGCAGTACTTC
CDR3: CASSQGFLAGAYEQYF

J: TRBJ2-2
V: TRBV20-1
D: TRBD2
size: NA
DNA: TGCAGTGCTAGCGGACTAGCGGGAAACACCGGGGAGCTGTTTTTT
CDR3: CSASGLAGNTGELFF

J: TRBJ1-1
V: TRBV4-3
D: NA
size: NA
DNA: TGCGCCAGCAGCCAAAAGGTGGCAGTAGAAGCTTTCTTT
CDR3: CASSQKVAVEAFF

J: TRBJ1-2
V: TRBV29-1
D: NA
size: NA
DNA: TGCAGCGCGTCAGCAACCGACTATGGCTACACCTTC
CDR3: CSASATDYGYTF